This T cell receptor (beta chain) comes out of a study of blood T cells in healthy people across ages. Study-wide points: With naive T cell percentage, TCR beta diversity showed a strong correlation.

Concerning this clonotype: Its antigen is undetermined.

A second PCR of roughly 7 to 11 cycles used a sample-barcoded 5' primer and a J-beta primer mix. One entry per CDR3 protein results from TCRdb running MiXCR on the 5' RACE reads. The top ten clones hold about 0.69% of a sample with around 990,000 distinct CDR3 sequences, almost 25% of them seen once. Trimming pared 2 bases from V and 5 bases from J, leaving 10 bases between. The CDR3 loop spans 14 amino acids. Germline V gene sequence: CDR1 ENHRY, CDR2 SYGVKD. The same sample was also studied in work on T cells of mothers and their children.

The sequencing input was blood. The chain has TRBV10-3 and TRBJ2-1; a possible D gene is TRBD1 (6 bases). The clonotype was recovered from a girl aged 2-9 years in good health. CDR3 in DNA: TGTGCCATCAGTGAGCTCAAGGGGGACAATGAGCAGTTCTTC. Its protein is CAISELKGDNEQFF.